What follows are 9 T cell receptor beta chains derived from one specimen sequenced in a study of T cell responses to AZD1222 COVID-19 vaccine. Profiled with immunoSEQ multiplex PCR; TCRdb holds only in-frame clones, not every one. The top ten hold about 6% of the sample, which has 200,000 or so clones, about 90% seen once. Source: peripheral blood, taken on day 0 of AZD1222 vaccination. These TCRs come from an adult in good health.

V gene TRBV7-8 combines with J gene TRBJ2-3; the match to TRBD2 covers 9 bases. In germline, CDR1 is SGHVS, CDR2 FQNEAQ. This CDR3 spans 15 amino acids. V lost 5 bases, J lost 6 bases, and 9 bases stayed unmatched. DNA for the CDR3: TGTGCCAGCAGCCGATATAGCGGGAGTGGGGATACGCAGTATTTT. Translated, it gives CASSRYSGSGDTQYF.

The chain combines TRBV6-6 with TRBJ1-6; D is possibly TRBD1 (6 bases). CDR1 is MNHNY, CDR2 SVGAGI, per germline (reference sequence). The CDR3 covers 15 residues. Trimming removed 0 bases at V and 8 bases at J, with 11 bases between. In DNA, the CDR3 is TGTGCCAGCAGTTACTCAGTCGCAGGGGATTCACCCCTCCACTTT. Its translation: CASSYSVAGDSPLHF.

This clone has only one observation. J is TRBJ2-2 and V is TRBV11-3; possible D gene TRBD2, 5 bases. V dropped 6 bases and J dropped 6 bases, with 14 bases sitting between them. CDR1 and CDR2 from the germline V gene are SGHNT and YENEEA. CDR3 length equals 14 residues. The CDR3 DNA reads as TGTGCCAGCAGTCGAACTAGTAGCTCCGGGGAGCTGTTTTTT. It specifies CASSRTSSSGELFF.

This clone has just a few counts. This chain links TRBV29-1 with TRBJ1-2; D not certain. The CDR3 length is 10 residues. V gave up 5 bases and J gave up 8 bases, with 9 bases separating them. CDR1 is SQVTM and CDR2 is ANQGSEA in the germline V gene. The CDR3 DNA sequence: TGCAGCGTTAGGACGGAGGGCTACACCTTC. Translating it yields CSVRTEGYTF. The full variable domain, rest sourced from reference TRBV29-1 and TRBJ1-2, is SAVISQKPSRDICQRGTSLTIQCQVDSQVTMMFWYRQQPGQSLTLIATANQGSEATYESGFVIDKFPISRPNLTFSTLTVSNMSPEDSSIYLCSVRTEGYTFGSGTRLTVV.

The rearrangement links TRBV11-2 to TRBJ1-2; a weak D match, TRBD1 (5 bases). V shed 1 base and J shed 8 bases, with 14 bases lying between them. Germline CDR1 is SGHAT and CDR2 is FQNNGV. The CDR3 is made up of 14 amino acids. CDR3 in amino acids: CASSLGPGRGGYTF. The CDR3 nucleotides are TGTGCCAGCAGCTTAGGGCCAGGGCGAGGAGGCTACACCTTC.

The chain is built from TRBV3-1 (or the pseudogene TRBV3-2) and TRBJ1-3; D remains ambiguous. The CDR3 consists of 16 residues. Between the trimmed V and J ends, which lost 1 base and 0 bases, there was a span of 10 bases. Germline CDR1 LGHDT, CDR2 YNNKEL (reference sequence). CDR3 loop: CASSQVAGSSGNTIYF. CDR3 bases: TGTGCCAGCAGCCAAGTGGCAGGAAGCTCTGGAAACACCATATATTTT.

V usage is TRBV6-6 and J usage is TRBJ2-7, with 8 bases identical to TRBD1. Germline V gene data show CDR1 as MNHNY and CDR2 as SVGAGI (reference sequence). With 9 bases clipped from V and 4 bases from J, the junction kept 5 bases outside the gene matches. The CDR3 consists of 12 residues. CDR3 sequence (DNA): TGTGCCAGTTCAGGGGGCGGTTACGAGCAGTACTTC. The encoded protein is CASSGGGYEQYF.

This clone was seen a handful of times. The gene calls are TRBV6-5 and TRBJ1-1; D is unresolved. V shed 3 bases and J shed 0 bases, with 8 bases lying between them. The CDR3 length is 14 residues. The germline CDR1 and CDR2 sequences are MNHEY and SVGAGI. CDR3 loop: CASSYGRMNTEAFF. The CDR3 region has the DNA TGTGCCAGCAGTTATGGACGGATGAACACTGAAGCTTTCTTT.

V and J are TRBV6-5 and TRBJ2-7; a possible D gene is TRBD1 (5 bases). The V gene's germline CDR1 is MNHEY and CDR2 SVGAGI. Trimming left V 7 bases short and J 4 bases short, with 20 bases between. CDR3 length: 15 amino acids. CDR3 DNA: TGTGCCAGCATTACAGGAAACGGCCGACCTTACGAGCAGTACTTC. It specifies CASITGNGRPYEQYF.